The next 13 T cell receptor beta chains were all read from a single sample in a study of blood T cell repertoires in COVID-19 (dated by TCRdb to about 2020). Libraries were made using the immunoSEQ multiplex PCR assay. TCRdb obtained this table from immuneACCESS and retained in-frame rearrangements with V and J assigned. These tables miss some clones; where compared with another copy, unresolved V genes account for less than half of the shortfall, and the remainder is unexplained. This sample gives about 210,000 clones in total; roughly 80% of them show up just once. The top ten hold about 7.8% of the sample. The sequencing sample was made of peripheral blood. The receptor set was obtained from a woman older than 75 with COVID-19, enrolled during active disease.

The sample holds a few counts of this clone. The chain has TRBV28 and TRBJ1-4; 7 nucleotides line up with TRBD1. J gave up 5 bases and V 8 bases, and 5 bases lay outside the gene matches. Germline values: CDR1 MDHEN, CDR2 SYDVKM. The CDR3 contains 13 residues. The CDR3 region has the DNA TGTGCCAGCGGGGACAGTAGAAATGAAAAACTGTTTTTT. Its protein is CASGDSRNEKLFF.

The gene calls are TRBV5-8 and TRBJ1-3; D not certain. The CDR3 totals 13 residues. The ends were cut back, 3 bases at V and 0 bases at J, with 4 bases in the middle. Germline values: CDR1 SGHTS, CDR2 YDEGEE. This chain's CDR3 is CASSSRSGNTIYF. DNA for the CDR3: TGTGCCAGCAGCTCCCGCTCTGGAAACACCATATATTTT.

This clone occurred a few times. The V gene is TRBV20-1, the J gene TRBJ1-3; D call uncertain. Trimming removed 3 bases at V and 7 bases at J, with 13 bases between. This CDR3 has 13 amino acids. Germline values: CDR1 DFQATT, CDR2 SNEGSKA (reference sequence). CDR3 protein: CSASRQRSNTIYF. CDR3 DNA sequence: TGCAGTGCTAGTCGTCAGCGGAGTAACACCATATATTTT.

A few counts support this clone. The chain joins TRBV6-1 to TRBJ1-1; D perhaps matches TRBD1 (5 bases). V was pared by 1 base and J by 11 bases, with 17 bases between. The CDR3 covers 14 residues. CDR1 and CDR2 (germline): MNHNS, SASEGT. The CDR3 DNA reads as TGTGCCAGCAGTGAAGTAAGGGCGGGAAAGGGGGCTTTCTTT. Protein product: CASSEVRAGKGAFF.

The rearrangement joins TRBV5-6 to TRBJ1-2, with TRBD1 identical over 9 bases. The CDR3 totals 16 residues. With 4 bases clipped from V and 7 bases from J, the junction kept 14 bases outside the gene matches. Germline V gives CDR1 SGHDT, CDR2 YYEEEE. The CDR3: CASSPRPGQGGVGYTF. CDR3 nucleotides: TGTGCCAGCAGCCCTCGACCGGGACAGGGAGGGGTTGGCTACACCTTC.

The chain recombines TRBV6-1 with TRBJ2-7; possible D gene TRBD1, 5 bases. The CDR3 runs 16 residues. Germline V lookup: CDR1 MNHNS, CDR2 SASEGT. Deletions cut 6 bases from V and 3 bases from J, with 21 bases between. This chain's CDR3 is CASRETQEPWGYEQYF. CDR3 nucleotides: TGTGCCAGCAGGGAAACACAGGAGCCGTGGGGCTACGAGCAGTACTTC.

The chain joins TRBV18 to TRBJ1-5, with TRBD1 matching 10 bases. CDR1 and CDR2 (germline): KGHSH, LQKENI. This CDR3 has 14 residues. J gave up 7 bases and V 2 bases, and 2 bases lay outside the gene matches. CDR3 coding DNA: TGTGCCAGCTCACCAGGACAGGGGGAACAGCCCCAGCATTTT. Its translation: CASSPGQGEQPQHF.

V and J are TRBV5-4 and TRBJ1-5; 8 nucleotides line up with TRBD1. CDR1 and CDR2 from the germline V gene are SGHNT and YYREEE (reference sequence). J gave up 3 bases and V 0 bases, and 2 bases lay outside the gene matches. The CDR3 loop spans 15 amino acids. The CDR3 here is CASSLGQGSNQPQHF. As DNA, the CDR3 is TGTGCCAGCAGCTTGGGACAGGGGTCCAATCAGCCCCAGCATTTT.

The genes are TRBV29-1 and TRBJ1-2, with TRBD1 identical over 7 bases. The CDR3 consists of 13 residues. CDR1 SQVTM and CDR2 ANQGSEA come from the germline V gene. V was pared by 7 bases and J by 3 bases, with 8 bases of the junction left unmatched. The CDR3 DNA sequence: TGCAGCGCTCTGACAGGGAGTGACTATGGCTACACCTTC. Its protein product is CSALTGSDYGYTF. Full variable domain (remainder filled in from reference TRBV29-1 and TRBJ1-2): SAVISQKPSRDICQRGTSLTIQCQVDSQVTMMFWYRQQPGQSLTLIATANQGSEATYESGFVIDKFPISRPNLTFSTLTVSNMSPEDSSIYLCSALTGSDYGYTFGSGTRLTVV.

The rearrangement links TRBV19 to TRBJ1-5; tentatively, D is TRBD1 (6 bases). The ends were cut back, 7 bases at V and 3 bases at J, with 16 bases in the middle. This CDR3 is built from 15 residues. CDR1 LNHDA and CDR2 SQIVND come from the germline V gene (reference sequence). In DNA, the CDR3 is TGTGCCAGTACCCCTCAGGGGTCTTACAATCAGCCCCAGCATTTT. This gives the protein CASTPQGSYNQPQHF.

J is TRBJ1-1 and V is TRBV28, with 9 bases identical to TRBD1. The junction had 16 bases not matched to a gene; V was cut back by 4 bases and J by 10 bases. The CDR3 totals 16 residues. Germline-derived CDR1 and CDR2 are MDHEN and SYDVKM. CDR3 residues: CASSYGNPGQGWGAFF. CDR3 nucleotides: TGTGCCAGCAGTTACGGAAATCCCGGACAGGGGTGGGGAGCTTTCTTT.

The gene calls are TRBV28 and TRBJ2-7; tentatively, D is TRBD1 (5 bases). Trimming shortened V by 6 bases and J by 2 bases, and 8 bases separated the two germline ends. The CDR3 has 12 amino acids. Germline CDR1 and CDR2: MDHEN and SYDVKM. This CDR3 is CASSQGPYEQYF. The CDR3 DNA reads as TGTGCCAGCAGCCAGGGCCCCTACGAGCAGTACTTC.

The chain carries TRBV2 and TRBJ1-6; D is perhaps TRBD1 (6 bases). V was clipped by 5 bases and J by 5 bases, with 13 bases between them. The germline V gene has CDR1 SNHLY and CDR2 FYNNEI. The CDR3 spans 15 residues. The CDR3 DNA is TGTGCCAGCAGTCCCCCGGACAGAAATAATTCACCCCTCCACTTT. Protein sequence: CASSPPDRNNSPLHF.